These 13 T cell receptor beta chains were sequenced from one sample in a study of cytomegalovirus exposure and HLA in healthy donors. With 60 Vbeta and 13 Jbeta primers, the PCR was carried out. TCRdb's table, derived via immunoSEQ multiplex PCR, lists solely in-frame clones and lacks some. The sample shows approximately 42,000 clones, roughly 80% of them seen only once. Sequencing was done on a sample of PBMCs. These receptors all stem from a man in his fifties or sixties in good health and CMV-seronegative.

This clone appeared a single time. The chain employs TRBV30 and TRBJ2-5, with TRBD2 matching 9 bases. The V gene's germline CDR1 is GTSNPN and CDR2 SVGIG (reference sequence). The V and J ends lost 4 bases and 5 bases, in that order; junction bases with no gene match: 11. The CDR3 extends over 15 amino acids. The CDR3 DNA follows: TGTGCCTGGAAGCTGGAGCGGGGGGTCTGGGAGACCCAGTACTTC. This translates into CAWKLERGVWETQYF.

This clone has only one observation. The CDR3 loop reads CASSPVGLAGGNEQFF. For the CDR3, the DNA is TGTGCCAGCTCACCCGTAGGACTAGCGGGAGGAAATGAGCAGTTCTTC. V gene TRBV18 combines with J gene TRBJ2-1; 14 bases match TRBD2. The germline CDR1 and CDR2 sequences are KGHSH and LQKENI. The CDR3 covers 16 residues. V was clipped by 3 bases and J by 7 bases; unmatched bases: 5.

V is TRBV7-2 and J is TRBJ1-1; 8 nucleotides line up with TRBD1. After removal of 1 base from V and 8 bases from J, the junction contained 9 bases not matched to a gene. The CDR3 is made up of 15 amino acids. Germline CDR1 is SGHTA and CDR2 is FQGNSA. CDR3 in amino acids: CASSLGQGAPYEAFF. CDR3 coding DNA: TGTGCCAGCAGCTTAGGGCAGGGGGCGCCTTACGAAGCTTTCTTT. The full variable domain, with the rest looked up from reference TRBV7-2 and TRBJ1-1, is GAGVSQSPSNKVTEKGKDVELRCDPISGHTALYWYRQSLGQGLEFLIYFQGNSAPDKSGLPSDRFSAERTGGSVSTLTIQRTQQEDSAVYLCASSLGQGAPYEAFFGQGTRLTVV.

This clone has a handful of counts. The CDR3 sequence: CASSIGQGETDTQYF. The CDR3 DNA reads as TGTGCCAGTAGTATCGGACAGGGGGAGACAGATACGCAGTATTTT. V is TRBV19 and J is TRBJ2-3, with 10 bases fitting TRBD1. Germline CDR1 reads LNHDA; CDR2 reads SQIVND (reference sequence). V shed 3 bases, J shed 3 bases, and the junction held 3 bases outside the gene matches. The CDR3 runs 15 residues.

The genes are TRBV5-5 and TRBJ1-5; a weak D match, TRBD1 (6 bases). Trimming took off 0 bases at V and 2 bases at J, with 15 bases between the two ends. The CDR3 runs to 17 residues. Per the germline V gene, CDR1 is SGHKS and CDR2 is YYEKEE (reference sequence). This CDR3 reads CASSLAARGAGNQPQHF. The CDR3, as DNA: TGTGCCAGCAGCTTGGCGGCCCGGGGGGCAGGCAATCAGCCCCAGCATTTT.

The table lists this clone with a count of one. The chain joins TRBV29-1 to TRBJ1-5, with D hard to call. Trimming cost V 6 bases and J 4 bases, with 13 bases left between them. Germline assignment: CDR1 SQVTM and CDR2 ANQGSEA. The CDR3 is 13 amino acids. CDR3 loop: CSVSEGRNQPQHF. CDR3 DNA sequence: TGCAGCGTGTCTGAGGGCAGGAATCAGCCCCAGCATTTT.

The V and J genes are TRBV5-5 and TRBJ1-2, with D unresolved. The CDR3 sequence is 14 residues long. The germline V gene encodes CDR1 SGHKS and CDR2 YYEKEE (reference sequence). V lost 4 bases and J 5 bases, leaving 15 bases between the germline ends. The CDR3 nucleotides are TGTGCCAGCAGCCAAGACAACAAAGGTTATGGCTACACCTTC. Translated: CASSQDNKGYGYTF.

V gene TRBV7-2 combines with J gene TRBJ2-5, with D possibly TRBD2 on 6 matching bases. Germline CDR1 and CDR2: SGHTA and FQGNSA. The CDR3 has 14 residues. V lost 3 bases and J lost 1, with 9 bases in between. The CDR3 spells CASSFAGLQETQYF. CDR3 DNA: TGTGCCAGCAGCTTCGCGGGACTCCAAGAGACCCAGTACTTC. The whole variable domain, filled in from reference TRBV7-2 and TRBJ2-5, reads GAGVSQSPSNKVTEKGKDVELRCDPISGHTALYWYRQSLGQGLEFLIYFQGNSAPDKSGLPSDRFSAERTGGSVSTLTIQRTQQEDSAVYLCASSFAGLQETQYFGPGTRLLVL.

The chain joins TRBV5-1 to TRBJ2-7; 7 bases line up with TRBD1. The length of the CDR3 is 13 residues. Germline trimming cut 3 bases from V and 3 bases from J; bases unmatched to any gene: 3. The V gene's germline CDR1 is SGHRS and CDR2 YFSETQ. The CDR3 loop is CASSSGTVYEQYF. In DNA, the CDR3 is TGCGCCAGCAGCTCCGGGACAGTCTACGAGCAGTACTTC.

This chain joins TRBV5-1 and TRBJ1-4; D is uncertain. CDR1 and CDR2 from the germline V gene are SGHRS and YFSETQ. The germline V and J ends were trimmed by 0 bases and 7 bases, with 13 bases remaining between them. There are 15 residues in the CDR3. The CDR3 loop is CASSLGRGRSEKLFF. As DNA, the CDR3 is TGCGCCAGCAGCTTGGGCAGAGGGAGGAGTGAAAAACTGTTTTTT.

The V and J genes are TRBV2 and TRBJ1-5; D remains ambiguous. CDR1 and CDR2 from the germline V gene are SNHLY and FYNNEI. The CDR3 is 10 residues long. V was clipped by 6 bases and J by 8 bases, with 5 bases between them. The CDR3 reads CASRFKPQHF. In DNA, the CDR3 is TGTGCCAGCAGGTTCAAGCCCCAGCATTTT.

The V call is TRBV6-5, the J call TRBJ2-2; 10 bases align to TRBD1. The CDR3 has 14 residues. Trimming removed 4 bases from V and 4 bases from J; junction bases left unmatched: 0. The germline CDR1 and CDR2 sequences are MNHEY and SVGAGI. The CDR3 protein is CASSWTGGTGELFF. In nucleotides, the CDR3 is TGTGCCAGCAGTTGGACAGGGGGCACCGGGGAGCTGTTTTTT.

This chain links TRBV4-3 with TRBJ1-3; perhaps TRBD1 as D (5 bases). Trimming took off 0 bases at V and 0 bases at J, with 9 bases between the two ends. CDR3 length: 16 residues. The germline V gene has CDR1 LGHNA and CDR2 YSLEER. Here the CDR3 reads CASSQEGRISGNTIYF. CDR3 DNA sequence: TGCGCCAGCAGCCAAGAGGGGCGCATCTCTGGAAACACCATATATTTT.